This T cell receptor beta chain was observed in a study of CD8 T cells in ankylosing spondylitis. MiXCR, applied by TCRdb to the 5' RACE reads, yields one record per CDR3 protein. The sample yields around 250,000 distinct CDR3 sequences, about 10% seen once. The CDR3 loop spans 17 amino acids. CDR1 and CDR2 from the germline V gene are MNHEY and SVGAGI. V was cut by 0 bases and J by 5 bases, with 19 bases left in between. The rearrangement joins TRBV6-5 to TRBJ2-5, with D tentatively TRBD2 (6 bases). The sequence was collected from a male donor with ankylosing spondylitis or in good health (not recorded which). The material sequenced was blood, either unsorted or a sorted T cell fraction (not recorded which). CDR3: CASSYSRLGGAGETQYF. Written as DNA, the CDR3 is TGTGCCAGCAGTTACTCGAGGCTGGGGGGAGCTGGGGAGACCCAGTACTTC.